The entry that follows covers one T cell receptor beta chain sequence. Sequencing used immunoSEQ multiplex PCR; TCRdb keeps in-frame clones, though not all of them. Found here are more than 2,000,000 clones, 85% to 95% of them singletons; the top ten hold 0.35% to 0.5%. The sample comes from a study of shared clonotypes between healthy human individuals. What was sequenced was naive CD4+ T cells from PBMCs. Subset meaning: CD45RA+ positively selected. This receptor was identified in a man aged 18 to 30 in good health. Some clones in this sample may be carry-over from other donors' samples.

The CDR3 DNA is TGCGCCAGCAGCAGGGCCCCGAGACAGGGACCTTCCTATAGCAATCAGCCCCAGCATTTT. Its translation: CASSRAPRQGPSYSNQPQHF. The V and J genes are TRBV4-1 and TRBJ1-5; 7 nucleotides match TRBD1. With V trimmed by 5 bases and J by 0 bases, 19 bases remained unmatched. The CDR3 totals 20 residues. The germline CDR1 and CDR2 sequences are MGHRA and YSYEKL.